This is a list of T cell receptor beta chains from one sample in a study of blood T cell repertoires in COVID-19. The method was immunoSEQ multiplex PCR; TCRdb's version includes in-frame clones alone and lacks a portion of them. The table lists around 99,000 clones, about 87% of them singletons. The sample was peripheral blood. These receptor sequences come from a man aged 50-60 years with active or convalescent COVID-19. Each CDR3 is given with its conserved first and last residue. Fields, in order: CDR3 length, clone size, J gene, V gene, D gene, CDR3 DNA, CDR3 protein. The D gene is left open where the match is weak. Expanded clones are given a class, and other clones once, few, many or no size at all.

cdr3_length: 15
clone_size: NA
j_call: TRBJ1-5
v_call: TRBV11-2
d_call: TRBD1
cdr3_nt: TGTGCCAGCAGTTTGACAGGGGGTAGCAATCAGCCCCAGCATTTT
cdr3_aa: CASSLTGGSNQPQHF

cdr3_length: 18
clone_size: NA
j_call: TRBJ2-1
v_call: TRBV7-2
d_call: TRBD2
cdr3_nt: TGTGCCAGCATCAAGGGGACTAGCGGGAGGAGCTCCTACAATGAGCAGTTCTTC
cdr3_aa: CASIKGTSGRSSYNEQFF

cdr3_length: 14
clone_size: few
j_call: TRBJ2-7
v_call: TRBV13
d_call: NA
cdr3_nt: TGTGCCAGCAGCTTACTAGCCTGGGAAGGAGAGCAGTACTTC
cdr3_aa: CASSLLAWEGEQYF

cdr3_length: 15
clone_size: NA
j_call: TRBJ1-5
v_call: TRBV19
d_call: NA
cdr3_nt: TGTGCCAGTAGTAACTTTGAGGGGCGGGGACAGCCCCAGCATTTT
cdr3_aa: CASSNFEGRGQPQHF

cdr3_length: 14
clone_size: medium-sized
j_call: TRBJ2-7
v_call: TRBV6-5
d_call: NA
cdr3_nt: TGTGCCAGCAGTTATGCGGGGACAGACTACGAGCAGTACTTC
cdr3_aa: CASSYAGTDYEQYF

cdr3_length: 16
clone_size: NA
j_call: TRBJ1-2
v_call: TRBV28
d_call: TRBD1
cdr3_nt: TGTGCCAGCAGCCCACTTACCGGGACAGGGAACTATGGCTACACCTTC
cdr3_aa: CASSPLTGTGNYGYTF

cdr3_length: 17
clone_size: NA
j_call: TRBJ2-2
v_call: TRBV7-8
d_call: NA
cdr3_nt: TGTGCCAGCAGCTTAGCTTGGAGGGGAATGAACACCGGGGAGCTGTTTTTT
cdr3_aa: CASSLAWRGMNTGELFF

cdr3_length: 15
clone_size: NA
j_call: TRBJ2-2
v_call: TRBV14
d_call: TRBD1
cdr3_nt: TGTGCCAGCAGCCATCGACAGGGGGCGAGTGGGGAGCTGTTTTTT
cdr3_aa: CASSHRQGASGELFF

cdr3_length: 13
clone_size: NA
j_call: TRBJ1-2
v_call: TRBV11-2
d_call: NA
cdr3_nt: TGTGCCAGCAGCTTAGGGTCAGGTCTTGGATTAACCTTC
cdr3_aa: CASSLGSGLGLTF

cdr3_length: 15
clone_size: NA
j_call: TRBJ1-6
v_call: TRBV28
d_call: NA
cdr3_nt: TGTGCCAGCAATAAGTTCATAGGGGAAAATTCACCCCTCCACTTT
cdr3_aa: CASNKFIGENSPLHF

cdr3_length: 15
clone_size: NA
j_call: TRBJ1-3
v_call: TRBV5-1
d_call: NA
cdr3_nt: TGCGCCAGCAGCGGGGCCGCGCTCTCTGGAAACACCATATATTTT
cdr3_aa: CASSGAALSGNTIYF

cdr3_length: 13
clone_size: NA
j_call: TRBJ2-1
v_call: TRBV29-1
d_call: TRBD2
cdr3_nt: TGCAGCGTGGCCAGCGGGAGTAGGTATGAGCAGTTCTTC
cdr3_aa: CSVASGSRYEQFF

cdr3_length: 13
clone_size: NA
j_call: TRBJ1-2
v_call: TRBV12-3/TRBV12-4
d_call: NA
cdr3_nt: TGTGCCAGCAGTTTTCAGGGATCCCATGGCTACACCTTC
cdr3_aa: CASSFQGSHGYTF

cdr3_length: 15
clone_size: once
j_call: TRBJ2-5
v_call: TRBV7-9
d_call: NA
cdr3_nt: TGTGCCAGCAGCTTAGTGGGGGCTTTCCAAGAGACCCAGTACTTC
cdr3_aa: CASSLVGAFQETQYF

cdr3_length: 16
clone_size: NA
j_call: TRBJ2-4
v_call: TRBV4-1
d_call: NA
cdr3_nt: TGCGCCAGCAGCCCCCGGGAGAACGGGGCCAAAAACATTCAGTACTTC
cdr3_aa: CASSPRENGAKNIQYF

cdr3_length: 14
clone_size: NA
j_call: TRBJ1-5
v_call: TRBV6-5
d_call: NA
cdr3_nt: TGTGCCAGTACGGGGGGACTGGGTTATCAGCCCCAGCATTTT
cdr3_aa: CASTGGLGYQPQHF

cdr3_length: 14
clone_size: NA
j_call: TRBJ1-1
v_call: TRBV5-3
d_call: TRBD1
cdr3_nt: TGTGCCAGAAGCCGGACAGGGAGGAACACTGAAGCTTTCTTT
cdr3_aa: CARSRTGRNTEAFF

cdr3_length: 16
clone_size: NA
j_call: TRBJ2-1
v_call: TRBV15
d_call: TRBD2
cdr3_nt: TGTGCCACCAGCAGGCAAGCGGGAGGGAGCGGGAATGAGCAGTTCTTC
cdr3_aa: CATSRQAGGSGNEQFF

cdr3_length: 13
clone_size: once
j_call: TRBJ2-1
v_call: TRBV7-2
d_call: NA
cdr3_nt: TGTGCCAGCAACCAAGACTACCCCAATGAGCAGTTCTTC
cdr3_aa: CASNQDYPNEQFF

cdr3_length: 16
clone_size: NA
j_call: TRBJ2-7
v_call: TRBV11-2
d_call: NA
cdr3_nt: TGTGCCAGCAGCAGAACCCGGGGTTATGGGCCCTACGAGCAGTACTTC
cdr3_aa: CASSRTRGYGPYEQYF

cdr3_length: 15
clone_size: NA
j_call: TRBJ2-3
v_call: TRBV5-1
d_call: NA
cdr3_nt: TGCGCCAGCAGCCCGGGAAGAAAAATTTCAGATACGCAGTATTTT
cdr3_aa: CASSPGRKISDTQYF

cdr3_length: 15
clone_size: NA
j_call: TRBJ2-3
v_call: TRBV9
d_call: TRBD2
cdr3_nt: TGTGCCAGCAGCGTCGGGGAGGGGCGCCCAGATACGCAGTATTTT
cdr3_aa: CASSVGEGRPDTQYF

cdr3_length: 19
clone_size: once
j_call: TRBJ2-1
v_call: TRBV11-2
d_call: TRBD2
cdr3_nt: TGTGCCAGCAGTTTAACACTAGCGGGAGGCCGTCGCTCCTACAATGAGCAGTTCTTC
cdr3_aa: CASSLTLAGGRRSYNEQFF

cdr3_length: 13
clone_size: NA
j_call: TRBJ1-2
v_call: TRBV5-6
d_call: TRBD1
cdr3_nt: TGTGCCAGCAGCTTCGGACAGGGGATTGGCTACACCTTC
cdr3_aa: CASSFGQGIGYTF

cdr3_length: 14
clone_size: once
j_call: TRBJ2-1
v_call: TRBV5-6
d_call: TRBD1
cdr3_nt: TGTGCCAGCAGCTTAAGGACAGGGGTCAATGAGCAGTTCTTC
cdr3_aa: CASSLRTGVNEQFF

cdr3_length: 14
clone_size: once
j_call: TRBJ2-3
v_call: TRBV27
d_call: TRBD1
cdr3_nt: TGTGCCAGCAGTCGGACAGGGAGCACAGATACGCAGTATTTT
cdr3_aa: CASSRTGSTDTQYF

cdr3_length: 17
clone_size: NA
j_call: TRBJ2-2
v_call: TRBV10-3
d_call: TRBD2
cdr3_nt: TGTGCCATCAGTGAGACACCAGCGGGAGGCAACACCGGGGAGCTGTTTTTT
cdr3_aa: CAISETPAGGNTGELFF

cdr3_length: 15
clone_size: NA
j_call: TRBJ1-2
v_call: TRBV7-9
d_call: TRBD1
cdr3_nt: TGTGCCAGCAGCTTAACCCGGGACAGGGGCTATGGCTACACCTTC
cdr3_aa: CASSLTRDRGYGYTF

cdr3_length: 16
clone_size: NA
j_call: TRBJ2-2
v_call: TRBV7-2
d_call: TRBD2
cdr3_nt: TGTGCCAGCAGCTTCGGCCGGGAGGGCCGGGGCGGGGAGCTGTTTTTT
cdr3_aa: CASSFGREGRGGELFF

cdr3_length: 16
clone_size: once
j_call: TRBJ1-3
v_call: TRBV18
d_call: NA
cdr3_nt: TGTGCCAGCTCACCAGGGGCAGCAAGCTCTGGAAACACCATATATTTT
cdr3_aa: CASSPGAASSGNTIYF

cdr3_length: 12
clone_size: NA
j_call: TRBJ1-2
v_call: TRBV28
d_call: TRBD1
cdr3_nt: TGTGCCAGCAGTCCACAGGGGAAGGGCTACACCTTC
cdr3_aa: CASSPQGKGYTF

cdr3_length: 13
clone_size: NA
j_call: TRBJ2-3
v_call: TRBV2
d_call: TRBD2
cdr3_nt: TGTGCCAGCAGTGCTAGCGGCGGTGATACGCAGTATTTT
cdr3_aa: CASSASGGDTQYF

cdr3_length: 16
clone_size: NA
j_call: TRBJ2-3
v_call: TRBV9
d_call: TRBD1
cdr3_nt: TGTGCCAGCAGCGACCGGAGGGGACAGGGAGAGGATACGCAGTATTTT
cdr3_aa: CASSDRRGQGEDTQYF

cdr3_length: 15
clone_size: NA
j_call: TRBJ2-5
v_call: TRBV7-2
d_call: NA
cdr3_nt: TGTGCCAGCAGCTTAGGGTCAGGGGAGGGAAAGACCCAGTACTTC
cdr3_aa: CASSLGSGEGKTQYF

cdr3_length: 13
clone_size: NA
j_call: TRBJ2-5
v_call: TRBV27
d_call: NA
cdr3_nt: TGTGCCCCCTTGAAGGGGCCTGAAGAGACCCAGTACTTC
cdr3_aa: CAPLKGPEETQYF

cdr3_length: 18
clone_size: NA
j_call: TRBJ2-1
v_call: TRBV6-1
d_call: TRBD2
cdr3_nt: TGTGCCAGCAGTGGGCTATTTTCTGGCAGCGGGAGGGGAAATGAGCAGTTCTTC
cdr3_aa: CASSGLFSGSGRGNEQFF

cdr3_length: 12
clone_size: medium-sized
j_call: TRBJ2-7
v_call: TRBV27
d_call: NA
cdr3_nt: TGTGCCAGCAGTTTCGACGGGAAAAGGCAGTACTTC
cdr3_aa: CASSFDGKRQYF

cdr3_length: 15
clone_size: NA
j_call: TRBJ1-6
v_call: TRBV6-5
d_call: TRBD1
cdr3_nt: TGTGCCAGTAGACCGGGACAGGGGGTGAATTCACCCCTCCACTTT
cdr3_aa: CASRPGQGVNSPLHF

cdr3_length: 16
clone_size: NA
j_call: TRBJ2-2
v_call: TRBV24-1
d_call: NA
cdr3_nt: TGTGCCACCAGTGACATTACAGGGACGAACACCGGGGAGCTGTTTTTT
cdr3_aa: CATSDITGTNTGELFF

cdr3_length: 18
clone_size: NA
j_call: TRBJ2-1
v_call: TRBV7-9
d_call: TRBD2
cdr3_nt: TGTGCCAGCAGCTCCCTGGGACTAGCGGGCCCTCAATACAATGAGCAGTTCTTC
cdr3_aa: CASSSLGLAGPQYNEQFF

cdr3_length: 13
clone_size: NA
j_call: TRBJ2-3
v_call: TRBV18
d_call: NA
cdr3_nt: TGTGCCAGCTCACCGATAGGCACAGATACGCAGTATTTT
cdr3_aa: CASSPIGTDTQYF

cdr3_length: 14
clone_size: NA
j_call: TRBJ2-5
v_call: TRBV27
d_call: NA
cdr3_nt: TGTGCCAGCAGTCCGAGACACCACCAAGAGACCCAGTACTTC
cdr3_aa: CASSPRHHQETQYF

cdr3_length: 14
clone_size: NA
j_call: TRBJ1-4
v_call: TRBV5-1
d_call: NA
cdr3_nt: TGCGCCAGCAGCTTGACGGGGTTGTATGAAAAACTGTTTTTT
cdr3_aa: CASSLTGLYEKLFF

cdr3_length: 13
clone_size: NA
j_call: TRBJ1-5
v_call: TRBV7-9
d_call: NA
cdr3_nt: TGTGCCAGCAGCTGGGGGGAGGACCAGCCCCAGCATTTT
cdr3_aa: CASSWGEDQPQHF

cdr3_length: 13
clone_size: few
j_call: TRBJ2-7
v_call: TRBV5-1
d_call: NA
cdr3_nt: TGCGCCAGCAGCTTGGAACAGGGGAGGGAGCAGTACTTC
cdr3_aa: CASSLEQGREQYF

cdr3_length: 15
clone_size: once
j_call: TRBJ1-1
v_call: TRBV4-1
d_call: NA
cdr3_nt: TGCGCCAGCAGCCAAGATTGGGCACAGAACACTGAAGCTTTCTTT
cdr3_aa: CASSQDWAQNTEAFF